One and the same sample provided the 13 T cell receptor beta chains below, sequenced in a study of CD8+CD57+ T cells in acquired aplastic anemia. According to the study, genomic DNA was the template for TCR beta VDJ and CDR3 profiling. One entry per CDR3 protein results from TCRdb running MiXCR on the reads. Here the sample spans roughly 190,000 distinct CDR3 sequences, roughly half being singletons. The sample comprised sorted CD4+, CD8+, or CD8+CD57+ T cells (not recorded which) from PBMCs. The receptors were sampled from a human donor in good health, serving as a control.

This clonotype was seen a single time. This may arise from a read error, as a much more abundant clone is one base away. The chain is built from TRBV9 and TRBJ2-1, with D tentatively TRBD1 (5 bases). Trimming left V 6 bases short and J 10 bases short, with 14 bases between. Per the germline V gene, CDR1 is SGDLS and CDR2 is YYNGEE. This CDR3 is 12 amino acids long. The CDR3 protein is CASMSGFREQFF. The CDR3 region has the DNA TGTGCCAGCATGTCAGGGTTTAGAGAGCAGTTCTTC.

The chain is built from TRBV29-1 and TRBJ2-3, with TRBD2 matching over 12 bases. The V and J ends lost 3 bases and 8 bases, in that order; junction bases with no gene match: 9. CDR3 size: 15 residues. Germline CDR1 is SQVTM and CDR2 is ANQGSEA. The CDR3 bases are TGCAGCGTTGAGTTACTAGCGGGGGGCTGGGGTACGCAGTATTTT. Its translation: CSVELLAGGWGTQYF.

This clonotype was observed at least ten times. The J gene is TRBJ1-1, the V gene TRBV10-3; TRBD1 agrees at 8 bases. Germline values: CDR1 ENHRY, CDR2 SYGVKD. The ends lost 5 bases at V and 1 base at J; junction bases unmatched: 3. This CDR3 comprises 14 residues. The CDR3 loop is CAISSGTGNTEAFF. CDR3 bases: TGTGCCATCAGTTCCGGGACAGGGAACACTGAAGCTTTCTTT.

This clonotype was counted at least ten times. The chain combines TRBV20-1 with TRBJ2-3; D gene ambiguous. Trimming left V 0 bases short and J 4 bases short, with 5 bases between. CDR1 and CDR2 (germline): DFQATT, SNEGSKA (reference sequence). The CDR3 has 12 amino acids. The CDR3, as DNA: TGCAGTGCTAGAGATGGCCCAGATACGCAGTATTTT. It is translated as CSARDGPDTQYF.

At least ten counts were recorded for this clonotype. The chain employs TRBV7-9 and TRBJ2-7, with D possibly TRBD1 on 6 matching bases. The V end was cut by 2 bases, the J end by 2 bases, with 10 bases between. The germline CDR1 and CDR2 sequences are SEHNR and FQNEAQ (reference sequence). The CDR3 totals 14 residues. CDR3 nucleotide sequence: TGTGCCAGCAGCTTATTACAGGGACCCTACGAGCAGTACTTC. Translation gives CASSLLQGPYEQYF.

This clonotype was seen ten or more times. The chain couples TRBV5-1 to TRBJ2-5; D is undetermined. From germline, CDR1 is SGHRS and CDR2 YFSETQ. The ends were cut back, 0 bases at V and 5 bases at J, with 14 bases in the middle. The CDR3 runs 15 residues. Written as DNA, the CDR3 is TGCGCCAGCAGCTTGGCACCGGGCTCTCGGGAGACCCAGTACTTC. It is translated as CASSLAPGSRETQYF.

This clonotype has ten or more counts. The gene calls are TRBV20-1 and TRBJ1-2; the D gene is possibly TRBD1 (6 bases). The CDR3 sequence is 13 residues long. Germline values: CDR1 DFQATT, CDR2 SNEGSKA (reference sequence). Trimming shortened V by 3 bases and J by 6 bases, and 14 bases separated the two germline ends. The CDR3 region has the DNA TGCAGTGCTAGGGCCAGGGGCGACAATGGCTACACCTTC. It codes for CSARARGDNGYTF.

This clonotype was detected ten times or more. The chain combines TRBV7-2 with TRBJ2-4; D ambiguous. Per germline, CDR1 SGHTA and CDR2 FQGNSA. Trimming stripped 0 bases from V and 8 bases from J, with 8 bases between. There are 13 residues in the CDR3. This CDR3 reads CASSLAVLDIQYF. In DNA form, the CDR3 reads TGTGCCAGCAGCTTAGCGGTTTTGGACATTCAGTACTTC.

This clonotype showed up just a few times. As the CDR3 is not closed by the conserved phenylalanine or tryptophan, this likely results from a read error. The DNA is left out, because the CDR3 cannot be placed on it with certainty; the CDR3 is given as TCRdb lists it. The chain is built from TRBV7-6 and TRBJ2-5; TRBD2, the table's D call, was not compared with the DNA. The germline gives CDR1 SGHVS, CDR2 FNYEAQ. The CDR3 adds up to 9 amino acids, both ends counted. CDR3 amino acids: CASSLQGSD.

This clonotype was counted only a few times. This chain connects TRBV6-2 or TRBV6-3 to TRBJ2-7; 9 nucleotides align to TRBD1. CDR3 length: 15 amino acids. Germline CDR1 reads MNHEY; CDR2 reads SVGEGT. V lost 6 bases to trimming and J lost 2 bases; unmatched junction nucleotides: 8. CDR3 loop: CASRNGGTGTYEQYF. As DNA, the CDR3 is TGTGCCAGCAGAAACGGGGGGACAGGGACCTACGAGCAGTACTTC.

This clonotype turned up a few times. The CDR3 region is CASSQEVLANSLRTEAFF. The DNA of the CDR3 is TGTGCCAGCAGCCAAGAAGTCCTAGCCAACAGCCTGAGGACTGAAGCTTTCTTT. The chain uses TRBV14 and TRBJ1-1; no clear D gene. Germline V gives CDR1 SGHDN, CDR2 FVKESK. V lost 0 bases and J lost 5, with 22 bases in between. The length of the CDR3 is 18 residues.

V and J are TRBV7-3 and TRBJ1-2; weak D call: TRBD1 (6 bases). With 4 bases removed from V and 7 bases from J, the gap between germline ends came to 16 bases. In germline, CDR1 is SGHTA, CDR2 FQGTGA. The CDR3 has 14 residues. In nucleotides, the CDR3 is TGTGCCAGCAGCTCCGGGACACTCCTAGGTGGCTACACCTTC. Its protein product is CASSSGTLLGGYTF.

In regard to this clonotype: A junction end diverges from the germline sequence, so it may reflect a read error. The CDR3 coding sequence is TGCAGTGGCTCCGTACACGGAATGAACGCTGAAGCTTTCTTT. Amino acid sequence: CSGSVHGMNAEAFF. The chain uses TRBV20-1 and TRBJ1-1, with D hard to call. The CDR3 is 14 amino acids. Germline CDR1 and CDR2: DFQATT and SNEGSKA (reference sequence).